The 16 T cell receptor beta chains below all came from one sample that was sequenced in a study of OX40 agonist ivuxolimab in advanced cancers. Clones were sequenced by immunoSEQ multiplex PCR, and TCRdb holds only the in-frame ones, with some missing. The table shows approximately 90,000 clones, with 75% to 90% occurring only once. The input for sequencing was CD4+ or CD8+ T cells sorted from blood, taken in a trial of the OX40 agonist ivuxolimab. The origin of the receptors is an adult with an advanced solid tumor such as melanoma, head and neck, liver or kidney cancer.

J is TRBJ2-7 and V is TRBV15, with a weak D call TRBD1 (5 bases). The CDR3 totals 16 residues. Between the trimmed V and J ends, which lost 4 bases and 1 base, there was a span of 17 bases. Per germline, CDR1 LNHNV and CDR2 YYDKDF (reference sequence). The CDR3 region is CATSKGPRALSYEQYF. CDR3 coding DNA: TGTGCCACCAGCAAGGGGCCCAGGGCACTATCCTACGAGCAGTACTTC.

This chain uses TRBV11-3 with TRBJ1-1, with D perhaps TRBD1 (5 bases). Trimming removed 5 bases from V and 1 base from J, with 8 bases in between. CDR1 SGHNT and CDR2 YENEEA come from the germline V gene. The CDR3 runs to 13 residues. The CDR3 spells CASSPTANTEAFF. CDR3 coding DNA: TGTGCCAGCAGCCCGACAGCGAACACTGAAGCTTTCTTT.

This chain's CDR3 is CSGDHFGPYNEQFF. CDR3 sequence (DNA): TGCAGCGGGGACCATTTCGGCCCCTACAATGAGCAGTTCTTC. This chain connects TRBV29-1 to TRBJ2-1, with D tentatively TRBD1 or TRBD2 (5 bases each). The V end was cut by 7 bases, the J end by 2 bases, with 15 bases between. The CDR3 contains 14 residues. CDR1 SQVTM and CDR2 ANQGSEA come from the germline V gene.

CDR3 region: CASSLVARGAEGFYGYTF. DNA for the CDR3: TGTGCCAGCAGCTTAGTGGCCAGGGGCGCGGAAGGATTCTATGGCTACACCTTC. V gene TRBV7-8 combines with J gene TRBJ1-2; a possible D gene is TRBD1 (6 bases). Trimming removed 1 base at V and 4 bases at J, with 22 bases between. The germline V gene has CDR1 SGHVS and CDR2 FQNEAQ. The CDR3 consists of 18 residues.

The chain combines TRBV28 with TRBJ2-7, with TRBD1 identical over 10 bases. The CDR3 extends over 14 amino acids. With V trimmed by 3 bases and J by 3 bases, 2 bases remained unmatched. CDR1 is MDHEN and CDR2 is SYDVKM in the germline V gene. Here the CDR3 DNA reads TGTGCCAGCAGTTTCCGGGACAGGGGCTACGAGCAGTACTTC. Protein: CASSFRDRGYEQYF. Combining the CDR3 with reference TRBV28 and TRBJ2-7 gives the whole variable domain DVKVTQSSRYLVKRTGEKVFLECVQDMDHENMFWYRQDPGLGLRLIYFSYDVKMKEKGDIPEGYSVSREKKERFSLILESASTNQTSMYLCASSFRDRGYEQYFGPGTRLTVT.

V and J are TRBV19 and TRBJ2-3, with TRBD1 matching over 10 bases. This CDR3 has 16 residues. Germline CDR1 reads LNHDA; CDR2 reads SQIVND (reference sequence). J was trimmed by 4 bases and V by 5 bases; bases with no gene match: 9. This CDR3 reads CASSERTGGFADTQYF. CDR3 sequence (DNA): TGTGCCAGTAGTGAAAGGACAGGGGGTTTTGCAGATACGCAGTATTTT.

CDR3 protein: CATSRDRYGYTF. The CDR3 bases are TGTGCCACCAGCAGAGATCGCTATGGCTACACCTTC. The J gene is TRBJ1-2, the V gene TRBV15; D is undetermined. Trimming removed 0 bases from V and 4 bases from J, with 3 bases in between. The CDR3 has 12 residues. Per germline, CDR1 LNHNV and CDR2 YYDKDF (reference sequence).

As for this clone: The sample holds other DNA sequences that translate to the same CDR3. The chain is built from TRBV7-9 and TRBJ2-3; D is unclear. V shed 1 base and J shed 1 base, with 3 bases lying between them. Germline lookup yields CDR1 SEHNR and CDR2 FQNEAQ (reference sequence). The length of the CDR3 is 13 residues. CDR3 nucleotides: TGTGCCAGCAGCTTAGGGGGCACAGATACGCAGTATTTT. Translated: CASSLGGTDTQYF.

There are a few counts of this clone. The V gene is TRBV20-1, the J gene TRBJ1-1; D is unclear. CDR1 and CDR2 from the germline V gene are DFQATT and SNEGSKA (reference sequence). Trimming removed 5 bases from V and 1 base from J, with 5 bases in between. The CDR3 totals 11 residues. The CDR3 sequence: CSAPQNTEAFF. The CDR3 nucleotides are TGCAGTGCTCCACAGAACACTGAAGCTTTCTTT.

The rearrangement uses TRBV4-2 and TRBJ2-1; D may be TRBD1 or TRBD2 (6 bases each). Looked up from germline, CDR1 is LGHNA and CDR2 is YNFKEQ. The CDR3 covers 17 residues. The ends were cut back, 0 bases at V and 7 bases at J, with 19 bases in the middle. CDR3 DNA: TGTGCCAGCAGCCAAGAAGTGGGGGCGAGCGGAGGGAATGAGCAGTTCTTC. It encodes CASSQEVGASGGNEQFF.

In DNA form, the CDR3 reads TGTGCCAGCAGACCCCATGCGGTCGACTCCTACGAGCAGTACTTC. This translates into CASRPHAVDSYEQYF. This chain joins TRBV25-1 and TRBJ2-7; D gene uncertain. This CDR3 region has 15 residues. V dropped 6 bases and J dropped 0 bases, with 15 bases sitting between them. Germline V lookup: CDR1 MGHDK, CDR2 SYGVNS.

The gene calls are TRBV4-3 and TRBJ1-5; D gene ambiguous. CDR1 is LGHNA and CDR2 is YSLEER in the germline V gene. Between the trimmed V and J ends, which lost 2 bases and 7 bases, there was a span of 12 bases. This CDR3 spans 14 amino acids. The CDR3 spells CASSQSIARQPQHF. CDR3 DNA: TGCGCCAGCAGCCAATCGATTGCCCGCCAGCCCCAGCATTTT.

The J gene is TRBJ2-1, the V gene TRBV6-6; the D is unclear. The CDR3 runs to 14 residues. Germline V lookup: CDR1 MNHNY, CDR2 SVGAGI (reference sequence). V dropped 0 bases and J dropped 6 bases, with 9 bases sitting between them. This CDR3 reads CASSYSSSGNEQFF. In DNA, the CDR3 is TGTGCCAGCAGTTACTCGTCTAGTGGCAATGAGCAGTTCTTC.

The chain combines TRBV28 with TRBJ2-2, with a possible D match to TRBD1 (6 bases). The CDR3 covers 14 residues. V was trimmed by 7 bases and J by 5 bases, leaving 14 bases between them. Germline CDR1 MDHEN, CDR2 SYDVKM. CDR3 nucleotides: TGTGCCAGCACCCACAGGGTTGGGACCGGGGAGCTGTTTTTT. Translated, it gives CASTHRVGTGELFF.

The chain links TRBV19 to TRBJ2-3; either TRBD1 or TRBD2 may fit D (5 bases each). The germline V gene encodes CDR1 LNHDA and CDR2 SQIVND (reference sequence). The V end lost 8 bases, the J end lost 2 bases, and 14 bases lay between the germline ends. This CDR3 spans 14 amino acids. CDR3 sequence (DNA): TGTGCCAGTGGACACGGAGGCTTCACAGATACGCAGTATTTT. Amino acid sequence: CASGHGGFTDTQYF. The whole variable domain, remainder taken from reference TRBV19 and TRBJ2-3, is DGGITQSPKYLFRKEGQNVTLSCEQNLNHDAMYWYRQDPGQGLRLIYYSQIVNDFQKGDIAEGYSVSREKKESFPLTVTSAQKNPTAFYLCASGHGGFTDTQYFGPGTRLTVL.

The V gene is TRBV6-1, the J gene TRBJ2-1, with a weak D call TRBD2 (5 bases). CDR1 is MNHNS, CDR2 SASEGT, per germline. Between the trimmed V and J ends, which lost 5 bases and 8 bases, there was a span of 13 bases. The CDR3 runs to 13 residues. Here the CDR3 DNA reads TGTGCCAGCAGTCCGGGAAGGGTTGATGAGCAGTTCTTC. This gives the protein CASSPGRVDEQFF.